These T cell receptor beta chains were read from a single sample in a study of cytomegalovirus exposure and HLA in healthy donors. Profiling relied on immunoSEQ multiplex PCR, and the TCRdb table lists in-frame clones only, not all of them. The data show about 170,000 clones, with 73% seen just once and about 5% held by the top ten. The sequencing input was PBMCs. The receptors shown here come from a young woman in good health and CMV-seropositive. Each CDR3 is given with its conserved first and last residue. A D gene is named only where the DNA matches it firmly. Size values are once, few and many counts, or a class for expanded clones, and some rows have none.

>once|TRBD1|TRBJ1-5|TRBV6-5
TGTGCCAGCAGTTCACAGGGGTCCCAGCCCCAGCATTTT
CASSSQGSQPQHF
>-|-|TRBJ1-5|TRBV28
TGTGCCAGCAGTTTGAGTCAAAGCCTCGGCAATCAGCCCCAGCATTTT
CASSLSQSLGNQPQHF
>-|-|TRBJ2-5|TRBV2
TGTGCCAGCAGTGAATCCAGGATGGAGGAGACCCAATACTTC
CASSESRMEETQYF
>few|TRBD2|TRBJ2-5|TRBV5-4
TGTGCCAGCAGCGACCTAGCGGGGGGCCCCTTACAGTACTTC
CASSDLAGGPLQYF
>once|-|TRBJ1-1|TRBV19
TGTGCCAGTAGTATAGGTTTTGAGGGTGGCACTGAAGCTTTCTTT
CASSIGFEGGTEAFF
>few|TRBD2|TRBJ2-4|TRBV7-9
TGTGCCAGCAGCTTAGTCGGGGGAGGGTCCAAAAACATTCAGTACTTC
CASSLVGGGSKNIQYF
>-|TRBD2|TRBJ2-5|TRBV9
TGTGCCAGCAGCGTAGCTGCAGCGGGGGGGCAAGAGACCCAGTACTTC
CASSVAAAGGQETQYF
>-|-|TRBJ2-1|TRBV29-1
TGCAGCGTTGGGGGGGGGCAGGCAAGCTCCTACAATGAGCAGTTCTTC
CSVGGGQASSYNEQFF
>-|TRBD1|TRBJ2-2|TRBV4-1
TGCGCCAGCAGCCAATATCACCGGGACAGGGGGGGATCCGGGGAGCTGTTTTTT
CASSQYHRDRGGSGELFF
>-|-|TRBJ2-7|TRBV10-1
TGCGCCACTTCGGGACTTCCCTACGAGCAGTACTTC
CATSGLPYEQYF
>-|TRBD1|TRBJ1-2|TRBV7-6
TGTGCCAGCAGCTTCCGGACAGGGGGCGATGGCTACACCTTC
CASSFRTGGDGYTF
>-|-|TRBJ2-5|TRBV19
TGTGCCAGTAACTTTAGGGGCCTCCAAGAGACCCAGTACTTC
CASNFRGLQETQYF
>once|-|TRBJ1-4|TRBV7-9
TGTGCCAGCAGCTTAGCGGGGGCAAGGGGGAAAGAAAAACTGTTTTTT
CASSLAGARGKEKLFF
>-|TRBD2|TRBJ2-6|TRBV10-3
TGTGCCATCAGTGAGTCTAGCAGCGGGGTAACCTCTGGGGCCAACGTCCTGACTTTC
CAISESSSGVTSGANVLTF
>once|-|TRBJ1-2|TRBV5-1
TGCGCCAGCAGCGTCGGGAGCTCTAGGCAAGGGGTATATGGCTACACCTTC
CASSVGSSRQGVYGYTF